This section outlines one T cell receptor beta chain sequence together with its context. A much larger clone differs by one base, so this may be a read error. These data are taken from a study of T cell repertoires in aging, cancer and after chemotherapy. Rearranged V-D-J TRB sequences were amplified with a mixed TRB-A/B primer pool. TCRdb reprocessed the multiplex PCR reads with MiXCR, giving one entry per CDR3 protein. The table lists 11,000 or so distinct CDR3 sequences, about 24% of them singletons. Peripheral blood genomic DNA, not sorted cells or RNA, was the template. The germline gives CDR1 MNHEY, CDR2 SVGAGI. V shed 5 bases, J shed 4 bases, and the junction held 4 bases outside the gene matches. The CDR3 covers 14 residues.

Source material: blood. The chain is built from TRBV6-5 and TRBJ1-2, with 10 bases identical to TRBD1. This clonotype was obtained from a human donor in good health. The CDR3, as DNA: TGTGCCAGCAGTGCGACAGGGGGCGTCTATGGCTACACCTTC. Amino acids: CASSATGGVYGYTF.